This T cell receptor beta chain was documented in a study of blood T cells in healthy people across ages. At the level of the study: About one barcoded beta molecule per two T cells was the capture yield of template switching.

Trimming removed 0 bases from V and 3 bases from J; junction bases left unmatched: 2. The CDR3 consists of 13 residues. Germline assignment: CDR1 GTSNPN and CDR2 SVGIG (reference sequence). Primed by a sample-barcoded 5' primer and a J-beta primer mix, a second PCR proceeded for roughly 6 to 12 cycles. TCRdb re-called the 5' RACE reads with MiXCR, one entry per CDR3 protein. This sample carries about 1.4 million distinct CDR3 sequences, approximately 59% of them seen once, and the ten largest clones take over 5%. The receptor comes from a man aged 18 to 30 in good health. The sample consisted of blood. The chain uses TRBV30 and TRBJ2-7; 7 positions match TRBD1. CDR3 amino acids: CAWSVRDSYEQYF. In DNA, the CDR3 is TGTGCCTGGAGTGTACGGGACAGCTACGAGCAGTACTTC.